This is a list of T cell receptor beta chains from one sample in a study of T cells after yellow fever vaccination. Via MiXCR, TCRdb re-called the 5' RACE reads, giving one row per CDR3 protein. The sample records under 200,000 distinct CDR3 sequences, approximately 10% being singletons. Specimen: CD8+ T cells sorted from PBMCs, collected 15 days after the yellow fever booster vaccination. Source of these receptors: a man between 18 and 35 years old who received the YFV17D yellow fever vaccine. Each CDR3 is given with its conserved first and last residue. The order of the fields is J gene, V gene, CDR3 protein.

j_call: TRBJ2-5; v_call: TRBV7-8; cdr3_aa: CASSWKQGFAETQYF
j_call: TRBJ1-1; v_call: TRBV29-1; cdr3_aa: CSVVPGNAEAFF
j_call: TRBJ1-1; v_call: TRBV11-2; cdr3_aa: CASSLDRVYTEAFF
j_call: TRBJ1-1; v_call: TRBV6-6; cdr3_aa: CASSYGGGLEAFF
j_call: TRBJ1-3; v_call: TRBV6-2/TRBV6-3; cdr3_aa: CASSPALRIFGNTIYF
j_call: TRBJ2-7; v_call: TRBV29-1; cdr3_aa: CSVGGRGYEQYF
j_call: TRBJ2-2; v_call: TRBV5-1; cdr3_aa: CASSLTDRTNTGELFF
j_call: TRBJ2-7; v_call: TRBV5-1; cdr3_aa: CASSLTDRTYEQYF
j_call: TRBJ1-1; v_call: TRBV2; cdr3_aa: CASRGSQWRGDTEAFF
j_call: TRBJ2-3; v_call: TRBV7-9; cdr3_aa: CASSAISRARGTDTQYF
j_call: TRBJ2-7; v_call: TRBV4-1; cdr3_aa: CASSQGSRAYEQYF
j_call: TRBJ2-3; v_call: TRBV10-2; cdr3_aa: CASSEGQGVTDTQYF
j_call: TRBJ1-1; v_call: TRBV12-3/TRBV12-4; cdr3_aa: CASSLRGHGTEAFF
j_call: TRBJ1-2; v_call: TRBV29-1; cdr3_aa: CSVEGLSPTGDNYGYTF
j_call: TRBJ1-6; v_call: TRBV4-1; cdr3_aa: CASSQGPQVNSPLHF
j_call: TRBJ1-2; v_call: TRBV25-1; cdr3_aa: CATTGGGGYGYTF
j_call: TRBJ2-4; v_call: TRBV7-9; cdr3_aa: CASSNVGKNIQYF
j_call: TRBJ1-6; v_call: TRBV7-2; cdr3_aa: CASSLAFGTPLHF
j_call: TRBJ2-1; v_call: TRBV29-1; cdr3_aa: CSVIPGWRGAYNEQFF
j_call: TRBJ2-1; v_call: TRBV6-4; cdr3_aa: CASSPTSYNEQFF